Listed below are T cell receptor beta chains from one sample, sequenced in a study of blood T cell repertoires in COVID-19. Only in-frame clones appear in the TCRdb table, and some are missing; sequencing was by immunoSEQ multiplex PCR. The top ten hold around 7.3% of the sample, which has 120,000 or so clones, approximately 88% seen once. The sample was peripheral blood. These TCRs come from a man aged 50 to 59 with acute or convalescent COVID-19. Both conserved end residues are part of each CDR3. D genes are given only for firm matches. Rows give clone size only sometimes, using once, few, many, or a class for an expanded clone.

v_call	clone_size	j_call	d_call	cdr3_aa	cdr3_nt
TRBV12-3/TRBV12-4	.	TRBJ1-2	TRBD1	CASSYGQGGGYTF	TGTGCCAGCAGTTATGGACAGGGCGGGGGCTACACCTTC
TRBV10-2	.	TRBJ2-5	TRBD1	CASRDRVGTVGQETQYF	TGCGCCAGCAGAGACAGGGTTGGCACTGTGGGGCAAGAGACCCAGTACTTC
TRBV11-2	.	TRBJ2-3	TRBD2	CASTVAGATDTQYF	TGTGCCAGCACCGTAGCGGGAGCCACAGATACGCAGTATTTT
TRBV18	.	TRBJ1-3	TRBD1	CASSLGTVGSGNTIYF	TGTGCCAGCTCACTCGGGACAGTAGGGTCCGGAAACACCATATATTTT
TRBV5-1	.	TRBJ2-5	TRBD2	CASSLRDSGLAGGLFAETQYF	TGCGCCAGCAGCTTGAGGGACAGTGGACTAGCGGGAGGTTTGTTCGCAGAGACCCAGTACTTC
TRBV15	.	TRBJ1-3	.	CATSSRVSGNTIYF	TGTGCCACCAGCAGCCGGGTGTCTGGAAACACCATATATTTT
TRBV6-4	.	TRBJ2-2	.	CASSESNTGELFF	TGTGCCAGCAGTGAATCAAACACCGGGGAGCTGTTTTTT
TRBV7-2	.	TRBJ2-1	TRBD2	CASSLGPTSSYNEQFF	TGTGCCAGCAGCTTAGGGCCGACTAGCAGCTACAATGAGCAGTTCTTC
TRBV6-1	few	TRBJ2-7	TRBD2	CASSEGGGSAHEQYF	TGTGCCAGCAGTGAAGGAGGCGGGAGTGCCCACGAGCAGTACTTC
TRBV28	.	TRBJ2-7	TRBD1	CASSTRTGRRPYEQYF	TGTGCCAGCAGTACTCGGACAGGACGTAGACCCTACGAGCAGTACTTC
TRBV7-2	.	TRBJ1-1	.	CASSLDPVRVNTEAFF	TGTGCCAGCAGCTTAGACCCCGTCAGGGTGAACACTGAAGCTTTCTTT
TRBV11-2	.	TRBJ2-2	TRBD2	CASRMGLAGEANTGELFF	TGTGCCAGCAGGATGGGACTAGCGGGAGAAGCGAACACCGGGGAGCTGTTTTTT
TRBV6-5	.	TRBJ2-7	.	CASSYVGVVPIEQYF	TGTGCCAGCAGTTACGTGGGCGTCGTCCCAATCGAGCAGTACTTC
TRBV3-1/TRBV3-2	.	TRBJ2-5	TRBD2	CASSQSGRALETQYF	TGTGCCAGCAGCCAAAGCGGGAGGGCCTTAGAGACCCAGTACTTC
TRBV18	.	TRBJ2-2	TRBD2	CASSPLVAGGSGELFF	TGTGCCAGCTCACCACTGGTAGCGGGAGGATCCGGGGAGCTGTTTTTT